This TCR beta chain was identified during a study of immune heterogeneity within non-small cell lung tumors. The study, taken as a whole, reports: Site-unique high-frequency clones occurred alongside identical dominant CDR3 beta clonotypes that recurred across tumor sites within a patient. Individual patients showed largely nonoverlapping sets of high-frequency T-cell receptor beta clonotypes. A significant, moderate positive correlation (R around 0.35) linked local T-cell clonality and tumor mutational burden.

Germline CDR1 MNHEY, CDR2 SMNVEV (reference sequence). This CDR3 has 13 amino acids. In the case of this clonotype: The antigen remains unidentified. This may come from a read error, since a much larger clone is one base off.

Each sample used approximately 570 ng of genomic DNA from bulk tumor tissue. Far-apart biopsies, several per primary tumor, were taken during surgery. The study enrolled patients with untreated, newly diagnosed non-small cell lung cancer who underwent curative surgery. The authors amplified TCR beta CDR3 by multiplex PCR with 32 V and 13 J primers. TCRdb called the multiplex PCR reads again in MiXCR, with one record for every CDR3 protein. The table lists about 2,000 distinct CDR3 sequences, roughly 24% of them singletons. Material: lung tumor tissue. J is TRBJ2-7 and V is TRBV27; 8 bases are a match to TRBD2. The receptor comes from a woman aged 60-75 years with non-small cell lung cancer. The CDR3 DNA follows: TGTGCCAGTAGTTATAGCGGGGCGGACGATCAGTACTTC. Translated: CASSYSGADDQYF.